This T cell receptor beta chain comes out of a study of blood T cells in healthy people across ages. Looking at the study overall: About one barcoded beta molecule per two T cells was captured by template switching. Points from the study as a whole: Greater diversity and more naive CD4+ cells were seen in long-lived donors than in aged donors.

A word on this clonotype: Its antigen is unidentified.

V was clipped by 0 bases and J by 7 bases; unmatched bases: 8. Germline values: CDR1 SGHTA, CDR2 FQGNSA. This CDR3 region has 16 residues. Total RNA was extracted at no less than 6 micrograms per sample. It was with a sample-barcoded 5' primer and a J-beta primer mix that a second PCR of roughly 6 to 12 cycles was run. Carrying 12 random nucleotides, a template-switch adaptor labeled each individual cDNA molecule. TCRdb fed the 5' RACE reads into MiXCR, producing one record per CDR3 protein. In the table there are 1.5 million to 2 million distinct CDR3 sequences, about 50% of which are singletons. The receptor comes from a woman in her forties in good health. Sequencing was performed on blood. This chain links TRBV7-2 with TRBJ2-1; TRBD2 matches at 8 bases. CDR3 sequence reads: CASSLAGRGGRNEQFF. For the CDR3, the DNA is TGTGCCAGCAGCTTAGCGGGCCGGGGGGGCCGAAATGAGCAGTTCTTC.